The rows below give T cell receptor beta chains drawn from one sample of a study of blood T cell repertoires in COVID-19. The protocol was immunoSEQ multiplex PCR, while the TCRdb copy is restricted to in-frame clones and leaves out a portion. This sample has roughly 250,000 clones, with around 88% found just once. The sequencing sample was made of PBMCs or T cells enriched from blood (not recorded which). The origin of the receptors is a woman in her forties with acute COVID-19. Both conserved end residues are part of each CDR3. D genes are given only for firm matches. Clone size is stated in some rows and not others, as once, few, many or a class when expanded.

j_gene: TRBJ1-4; abundance: .; v_gene: TRBV10-3; d_gene: TRBD1; CDR3nt: TGTGCCATCAGTGATGGGACAGGGGTAGAAAAACTGTTTTTT; CDR3aa: CAISDGTGVEKLFF
j_gene: TRBJ2-3; abundance: once; v_gene: TRBV11-3; d_gene: .; CDR3nt: TGTGCCAGCAGCTTACCCACGACAGGCACAGATACGCAGTATTTT; CDR3aa: CASSLPTTGTDTQYF
j_gene: TRBJ2-3; abundance: .; v_gene: TRBV10-3; d_gene: .; CDR3nt: TGTGCCATCAGTGAGGGGCCCCCGGGGGGCGCGGGAACGGATACGCAGTATTTT; CDR3aa: CAISEGPPGGAGTDTQYF
j_gene: TRBJ1-2; abundance: .; v_gene: TRBV25-1; d_gene: .; CDR3nt: TGTGCCAGCAGTCCCACAGCCCGTAGTTTCTATGGCTACACCTTC; CDR3aa: CASSPTARSFYGYTF
j_gene: TRBJ1-2; abundance: .; v_gene: TRBV5-1; d_gene: .; CDR3nt: TGCGCCAGCAGCTTGGAGGCGGTCGATGATGGCTACACCTTC; CDR3aa: CASSLEAVDDGYTF
j_gene: TRBJ2-7; abundance: .; v_gene: TRBV12-3/TRBV12-4; d_gene: .; CDR3nt: TGTGCCAGCAGTTTCGATGCGATTAAGCAGTACTTC; CDR3aa: CASSFDAIKQYF
j_gene: TRBJ2-1; abundance: .; v_gene: TRBV4-2; d_gene: TRBD2; CDR3nt: TGTGCCAGCAGCGCGACAGCGGGAGGGCCCCCCTACAATGAGCAGTTCTTC; CDR3aa: CASSATAGGPPYNEQFF
j_gene: TRBJ2-7; abundance: .; v_gene: TRBV11-3; d_gene: .; CDR3nt: TGTGCCAGCAGTGATGGGACTTCCACCTACGAGCAGTACTTC; CDR3aa: CASSDGTSTYEQYF
j_gene: TRBJ2-4; abundance: once; v_gene: TRBV9; d_gene: .; CDR3nt: TGTGCCAGCAGCGTAGGTTCGGGCCCGGGGAACATTCAGTACTTC; CDR3aa: CASSVGSGPGNIQYF
j_gene: TRBJ1-5; abundance: .; v_gene: TRBV18; d_gene: .; CDR3nt: TGTGCCAGCTCAACCGGGGAGGGCCGGCAGCCCCAGCATTTT; CDR3aa: CASSTGEGRQPQHF
j_gene: TRBJ1-6; abundance: .; v_gene: TRBV10-3; d_gene: .; CDR3nt: TGTGCCATCAGTGAAACACAGGAGAAAAGTAATTCACCCCTCCACTTT; CDR3aa: CAISETQEKSNSPLHF
j_gene: TRBJ2-1; abundance: once; v_gene: TRBV19; d_gene: .; CDR3nt: TGTGCCAGTAGTCCCCAGGGCAGCACTGAGCAGTTCTTC; CDR3aa: CASSPQGSTEQFF
j_gene: TRBJ2-3; abundance: .; v_gene: TRBV24-1; d_gene: .; CDR3nt: TGTGCCACCAGTGGAGGCGGTACGCAGTATTTT; CDR3aa: CATSGGGTQYF
j_gene: TRBJ2-6; abundance: .; v_gene: TRBV5-4; d_gene: TRBD2; CDR3nt: TGTGCCAGCAGCTGGGGACTAGCGGGATCAGACTCTGGGGCCAACGTCCTGACTTTC; CDR3aa: CASSWGLAGSDSGANVLTF
j_gene: TRBJ1-6; abundance: many; v_gene: TRBV5-5; d_gene: TRBD1; CDR3nt: TGTGCCAGCAGCATGGCAACGGGGGACAGGTCGGGGAATTCACCCCTCCACTTT; CDR3aa: CASSMATGDRSGNSPLHF
j_gene: TRBJ2-6; abundance: .; v_gene: TRBV13; d_gene: TRBD1; CDR3nt: TGTGCCAGCAGAGTAATCCACAGGGGCTCTGGGGCCAACGTCCTGACTTTC; CDR3aa: CASRVIHRGSGANVLTF
j_gene: TRBJ1-4; abundance: .; v_gene: TRBV27; d_gene: .; CDR3nt: TGTGCCAGCAGTCCAGGGGTAACTAATGAAAAACTGTTTTTT; CDR3aa: CASSPGVTNEKLFF
j_gene: TRBJ1-6; abundance: .; v_gene: TRBV2; d_gene: TRBD1; CDR3nt: TGTGCCAGCAGACCCGCCGGGACAGGGAGTTTCTCACCCCTCCACTTT; CDR3aa: CASRPAGTGSFSPLHF
j_gene: TRBJ2-1; abundance: .; v_gene: TRBV5-1; d_gene: TRBD2; CDR3nt: TGCGCCAGCAGCTTGCGGACTAGCGGGAGCTATGAGCAGTTCTTC; CDR3aa: CASSLRTSGSYEQFF
j_gene: TRBJ2-7; abundance: .; v_gene: TRBV25-1; d_gene: .; CDR3nt: TGTGCCAGCAGTGGCCAGACAGGTTACGAGCAGTACTTC; CDR3aa: CASSGQTGYEQYF
j_gene: TRBJ1-4; abundance: .; v_gene: TRBV11-2; d_gene: .; CDR3nt: TGTGCCAGCAGCTTAGTGACAGCTGAAAAACTGTTTTTT; CDR3aa: CASSLVTAEKLFF
j_gene: TRBJ2-2; abundance: .; v_gene: TRBV10-1; d_gene: TRBD2; CDR3nt: TGCGCCAGCAGTGATAGGACTAGCGGGTCTCCCGGGGAGCTGTTTTTT; CDR3aa: CASSDRTSGSPGELFF
j_gene: TRBJ2-1; abundance: .; v_gene: TRBV5-1; d_gene: .; CDR3nt: TGCGCCAGCAGCTTTAGCGCGTATGAGCAGTTCTTC; CDR3aa: CASSFSAYEQFF
j_gene: TRBJ2-1; abundance: .; v_gene: TRBV28; d_gene: TRBD2; CDR3nt: TGTGCCAGCAGTTCTGCCGGGGGGGACTCCTACAATGAGCAGTTCTTC; CDR3aa: CASSSAGGDSYNEQFF
j_gene: TRBJ1-1; abundance: .; v_gene: TRBV9; d_gene: .; CDR3nt: TGTGCCAGCAGCGTAGTCAAGGACCGGGGGGCTTTCTTT; CDR3aa: CASSVVKDRGAFF
j_gene: TRBJ2-1; abundance: once; v_gene: TRBV7-9; d_gene: .; CDR3nt: TGTGCCAGCAGCTTGGGCAGCTACAATGAGCAGTTCTTC; CDR3aa: CASSLGSYNEQFF
j_gene: TRBJ1-1; abundance: .; v_gene: TRBV2; d_gene: .; CDR3nt: TGTGCCAGCAGTGTGGGCGCCGGGGTGAACACTGAAGCTTTCTTT; CDR3aa: CASSVGAGVNTEAFF
j_gene: TRBJ1-4; abundance: .; v_gene: TRBV5-8; d_gene: .; CDR3nt: TGTGCCAGCAGCTCTGGACAGAACACTAATGAAAAACTGTTTTTT; CDR3aa: CASSSGQNTNEKLFF
j_gene: TRBJ1-2; abundance: .; v_gene: TRBV30; d_gene: .; CDR3nt: TGTGCCTGGAGTCAAGAGGCGGCAGACTATGGCTACACCTTC; CDR3aa: CAWSQEAADYGYTF
j_gene: TRBJ2-5; abundance: .; v_gene: TRBV20-1; d_gene: TRBD2; CDR3nt: TGCAGTGCTAGTGGGACTAGCGGGAGTGAGACCCAGTACTTC; CDR3aa: CSASGTSGSETQYF
j_gene: TRBJ2-7; abundance: .; v_gene: TRBV30; d_gene: TRBD1; CDR3nt: TGTGCCTGGAGTAGGGCAGGGGGCGTGGAGCAGTACTTC; CDR3aa: CAWSRAGGVEQYF
j_gene: TRBJ2-1; abundance: .; v_gene: TRBV19; d_gene: TRBD1; CDR3nt: TGTGCCAGTAGTAGCCCGCGCGGGACAGGGAACAATGAGCAGTTCTTC; CDR3aa: CASSSPRGTGNNEQFF
j_gene: TRBJ1-4; abundance: .; v_gene: TRBV18; d_gene: TRBD1; CDR3nt: TGTGCCAGCTCACCTTGGGACAGCCGTACTGAAAAACTGTTTTTT; CDR3aa: CASSPWDSRTEKLFF
j_gene: TRBJ2-1; abundance: many; v_gene: TRBV7-3; d_gene: TRBD2; CDR3nt: TGTGCCAGCAGCAATAGCGGGGAGCAGTTCTTC; CDR3aa: CASSNSGEQFF
j_gene: TRBJ1-4; abundance: .; v_gene: TRBV28; d_gene: .; CDR3nt: TGTGCCAGCAGTTTACTTCCGCCGCCGACTGCAACTAATGAAAAACTGTTTTTT; CDR3aa: CASSLLPPPTATNEKLFF
j_gene: TRBJ2-1; abundance: .; v_gene: TRBV10-1; d_gene: TRBD1; CDR3nt: TGCGCCAGCAGTCCGACAGGGGACCCCTACAATGAGCAGTTCTTC; CDR3aa: CASSPTGDPYNEQFF
j_gene: TRBJ1-2; abundance: .; v_gene: TRBV7-2; d_gene: .; CDR3nt: TGTGCCAGCAGCCTTAGAACAGGGTTTGCTAACTATGGCTACACCTTC; CDR3aa: CASSLRTGFANYGYTF
j_gene: TRBJ1-4; abundance: .; v_gene: TRBV27; d_gene: .; CDR3nt: TGTGCCAGCAGTCTCTCCTACAGGGAGAATGAAAAACTGTTTTTT; CDR3aa: CASSLSYRENEKLFF
j_gene: TRBJ2-1; abundance: once; v_gene: TRBV28; d_gene: .; CDR3nt: TGTGCCAGCAGTTTATTTTCTCAGGGTCAGTTCTTC; CDR3aa: CASSLFSQGQFF
j_gene: TRBJ1-2; abundance: .; v_gene: TRBV6-5; d_gene: TRBD1; CDR3nt: TGTGCCAGCATAGAGGGGGCAGATTCCTATGGCTACACCTTC; CDR3aa: CASIEGADSYGYTF
j_gene: TRBJ2-7; abundance: .; v_gene: TRBV28; d_gene: .; CDR3nt: TGTGCCACCGCGGGGCCAGGATACGAGCAGTACTTC; CDR3aa: CATAGPGYEQYF
j_gene: TRBJ1-6; abundance: .; v_gene: TRBV28; d_gene: TRBD1; CDR3nt: TGTGCCAGCAGTCCCTGGACAGGAAATTCACCCCTCCACTTT; CDR3aa: CASSPWTGNSPLHF